Listed below are T cell receptor beta chains from one sample, sequenced in a study of blood T cell repertoires in COVID-19. Libraries were prepared by immunoSEQ multiplex PCR; TCRdb keeps only in-frame clonotypes and omits some of them. This sample has about 210,000 clones, with roughly 86% found just once. The sequenced sample consisted of peripheral blood. These receptors were taken from a middle-aged woman with acute or convalescent COVID-19. The CDR3 runs from the conserved cysteine through the conserved F or W. The D gene is left open where the match is weak. Size values are once, few and many counts, or a class for expanded clones, and some rows have none.

D: NA
size: few
J: TRBJ1-3
V: TRBV3-1/TRBV3-2
CDR3: CASSTNKGGNTIYF
DNA: TGTGCCAGCAGCACAAATAAGGGGGGAAACACCATATATTTT

D: NA
size: NA
J: TRBJ2-4
V: TRBV11-2
CDR3: CASSLDSVGRNIQYF
DNA: TGTGCCAGCAGCTTAGATAGCGTGGGAAGAAACATTCAGTACTTC

D: TRBD1
size: once
J: TRBJ1-5
V: TRBV5-5
CDR3: CASSRDRGGFQPQHF
DNA: TGTGCCAGCAGCCGGGACAGGGGAGGTTTTCAGCCCCAGCATTTT

D: NA
size: NA
J: TRBJ2-7
V: TRBV18
CDR3: CASSPQGSPTGEQYF
DNA: TGTGCCAGCTCGCCGCAGGGAAGTCCTACTGGGGAGCAGTACTTC

D: NA
size: once
J: TRBJ2-5
V: TRBV20-1
CDR3: CSAPQGETQYF
DNA: TGCAGTGCTCCACAGGGCGAGACCCAGTACTTC

D: TRBD2
size: NA
J: TRBJ2-1
V: TRBV19
CDR3: CASTPLAGGYGEQFF
DNA: TGTGCCAGTACCCCATTAGCGGGGGGGTATGGTGAGCAGTTCTTC

D: TRBD2
size: NA
J: TRBJ2-3
V: TRBV19
CDR3: CASSVAGDFTDTQYF
DNA: TGTGCCAGTAGTGTAGCGGGAGACTTTACAGATACGCAGTATTTT

D: TRBD2
size: NA
J: TRBJ2-7
V: TRBV5-1
CDR3: CASSLVGLAGYYEQYF
DNA: TGCGCCAGCAGCTTAGTCGGACTAGCGGGGTATTACGAGCAGTACTTC

D: TRBD2
size: NA
J: TRBJ2-1
V: TRBV29-1
CDR3: CSVEGLAGGGSYNEQFF
DNA: TGCAGCGTCGAGGGACTAGCGGGAGGTGGCTCCTACAATGAGCAGTTCTTC

D: NA
size: few
J: TRBJ2-3
V: TRBV5-1
CDR3: CASMRAATSGTDTQYF
DNA: TGCGCCAGCATGAGAGCAGCTACTAGTGGCACAGATACGCAGTATTTT

D: NA
size: NA
J: TRBJ1-2
V: TRBV30
CDR3: CAWSVLVARAGRNYGYTF
DNA: TGTGCCTGGAGTGTATTAGTCGCGCGGGCGGGCAGAAACTATGGCTACACCTTC